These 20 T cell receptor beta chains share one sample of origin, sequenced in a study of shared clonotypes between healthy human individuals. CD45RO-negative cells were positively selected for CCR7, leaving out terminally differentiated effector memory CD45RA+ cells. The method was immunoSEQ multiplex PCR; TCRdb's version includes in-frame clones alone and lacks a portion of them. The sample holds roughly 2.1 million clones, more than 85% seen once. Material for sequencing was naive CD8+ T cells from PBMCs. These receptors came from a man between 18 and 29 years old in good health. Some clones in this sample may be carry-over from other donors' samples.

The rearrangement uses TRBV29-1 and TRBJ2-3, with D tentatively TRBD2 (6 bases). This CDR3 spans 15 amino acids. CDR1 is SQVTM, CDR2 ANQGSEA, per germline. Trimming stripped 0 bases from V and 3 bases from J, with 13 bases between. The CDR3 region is CSVEDTSLVTDTQYF. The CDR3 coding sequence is TGCAGCGTTGAAGATACTAGCCTAGTTACAGATACGCAGTATTTT.

DNA for the CDR3: TGTGCCAGCAGTACCGGGACTTACAATACGCAGTATTTT. It encodes CASSTGTYNTQYF. The chain is built from TRBV25-1 and TRBJ2-3; a possible D gene is TRBD2 (6 bases). CDR1 and CDR2 (germline): MGHDK, SYGVNS. V lost 5 bases and J 7 bases, leaving 13 bases between the germline ends. CDR3 length: 13 residues.

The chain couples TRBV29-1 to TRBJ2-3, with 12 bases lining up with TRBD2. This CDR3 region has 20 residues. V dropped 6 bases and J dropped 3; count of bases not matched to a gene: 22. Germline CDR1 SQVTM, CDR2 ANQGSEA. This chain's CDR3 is CSVSLGRLAGGVVGTDTQYF. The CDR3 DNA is TGCAGCGTCTCCTTGGGGAGGCTAGCGGGAGGGGTTGTAGGGACAGATACGCAGTATTTT.

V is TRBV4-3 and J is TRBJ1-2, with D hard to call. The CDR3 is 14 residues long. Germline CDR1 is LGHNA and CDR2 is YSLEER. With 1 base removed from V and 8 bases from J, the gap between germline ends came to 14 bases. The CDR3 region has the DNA TGCGCCAGCAGCCAAGCTCTCAGGAAACGAGGCTACACCTTC. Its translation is CASSQALRKRGYTF.

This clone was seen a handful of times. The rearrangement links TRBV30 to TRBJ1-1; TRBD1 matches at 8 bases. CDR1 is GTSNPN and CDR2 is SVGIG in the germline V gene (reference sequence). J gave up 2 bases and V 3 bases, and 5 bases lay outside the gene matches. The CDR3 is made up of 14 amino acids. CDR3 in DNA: TGTGCCTGGAGACGGACAGGGCTAAACACTGAAGCTTTCTTT. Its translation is CAWRRTGLNTEAFF.

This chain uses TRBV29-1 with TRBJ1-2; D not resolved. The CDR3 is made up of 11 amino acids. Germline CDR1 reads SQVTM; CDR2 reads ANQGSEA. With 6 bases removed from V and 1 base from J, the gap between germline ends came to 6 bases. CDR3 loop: CSVSVNYGYTF. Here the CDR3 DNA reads TGCAGCGTCTCTGTTAACTATGGCTACACCTTC.

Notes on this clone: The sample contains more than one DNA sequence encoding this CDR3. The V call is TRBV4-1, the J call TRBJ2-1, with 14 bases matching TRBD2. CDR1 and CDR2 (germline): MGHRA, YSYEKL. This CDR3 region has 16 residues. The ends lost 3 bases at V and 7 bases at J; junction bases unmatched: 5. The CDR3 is CASSHPGTSGSNEQFF. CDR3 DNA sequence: TGCGCCAGCAGCCATCCCGGGACTAGCGGGAGTAATGAGCAGTTCTTC.

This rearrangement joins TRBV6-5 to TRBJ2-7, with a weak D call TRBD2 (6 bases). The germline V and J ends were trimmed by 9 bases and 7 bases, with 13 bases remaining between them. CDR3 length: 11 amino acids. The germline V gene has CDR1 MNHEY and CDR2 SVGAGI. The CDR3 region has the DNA TGTGCCAGTAGCGGTGGCGGAGAGCAGTACTTC. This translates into CASSGGGEQYF.

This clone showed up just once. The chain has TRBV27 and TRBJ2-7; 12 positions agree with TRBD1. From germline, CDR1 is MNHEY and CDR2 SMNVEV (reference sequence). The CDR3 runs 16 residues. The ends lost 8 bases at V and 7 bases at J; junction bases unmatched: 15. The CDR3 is CASSLRDRGPQGEQYF. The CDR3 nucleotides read TGTGCCAGCTCCCTCAGGGACAGGGGGCCCCAGGGAGAGCAGTACTTC.

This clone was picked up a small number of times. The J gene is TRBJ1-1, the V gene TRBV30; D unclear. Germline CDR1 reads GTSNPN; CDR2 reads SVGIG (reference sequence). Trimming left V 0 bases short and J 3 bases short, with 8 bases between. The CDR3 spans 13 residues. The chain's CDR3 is CAWSVGRYTEAFF. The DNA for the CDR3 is TGTGCCTGGAGTGTAGGCCGATACACTGAAGCTTTCTTT. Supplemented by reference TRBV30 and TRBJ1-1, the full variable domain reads SQTIHQWPATLVQPVGSPLSLECTVEGTSNPNLYWYRQAAGRGLQLLFYSVGIGQISSEVPQNLSASRPQDRQFILSSKKLLLSDSGFYLCAWSVGRYTEAFFGQGTRLTVV.

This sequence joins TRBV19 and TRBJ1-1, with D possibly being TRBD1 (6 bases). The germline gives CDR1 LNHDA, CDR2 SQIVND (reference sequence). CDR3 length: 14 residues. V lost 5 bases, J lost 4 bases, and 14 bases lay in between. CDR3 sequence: CASSGDIRGTEAFF. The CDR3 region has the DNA TGTGCCAGTAGTGGTGATATCAGGGGCACTGAAGCTTTCTTT. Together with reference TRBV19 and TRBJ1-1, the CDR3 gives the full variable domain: DGGITQSPKYLFRKEGQNVTLSCEQNLNHDAMYWYRQDPGQGLRLIYYSQIVNDFQKGDIAEGYSVSREKKESFPLTVTSAQKNPTAFYLCASSGDIRGTEAFFGQGTRLTVV.

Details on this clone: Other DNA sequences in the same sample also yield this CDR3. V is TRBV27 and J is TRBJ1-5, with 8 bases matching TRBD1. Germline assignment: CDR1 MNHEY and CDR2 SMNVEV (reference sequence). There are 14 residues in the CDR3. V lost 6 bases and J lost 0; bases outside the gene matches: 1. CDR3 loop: CASRDRGSNQPQHF. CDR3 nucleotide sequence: TGTGCCAGCAGAGACAGGGGTAGCAATCAGCCCCAGCATTTT.

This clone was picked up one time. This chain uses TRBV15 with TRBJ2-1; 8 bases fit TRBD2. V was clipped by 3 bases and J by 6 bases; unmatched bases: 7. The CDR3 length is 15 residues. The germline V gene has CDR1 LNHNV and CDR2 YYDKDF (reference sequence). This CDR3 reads CATSSGRVVSNEQFF. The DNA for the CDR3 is TGTGCCACCAGCAGCGGGAGGGTCGTTAGCAATGAGCAGTTCTTC. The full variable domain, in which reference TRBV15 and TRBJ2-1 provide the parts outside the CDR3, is DAMVIQNPRYQVTQFGKPVTLSCSQTLNHNVMYWYQQKSSQAPKLLFHYYDKDFNNEADTPDNFQSRRPNTSFCFLDIRSPGLGDTAMYLCATSSGRVVSNEQFFGPGTRLTVL.

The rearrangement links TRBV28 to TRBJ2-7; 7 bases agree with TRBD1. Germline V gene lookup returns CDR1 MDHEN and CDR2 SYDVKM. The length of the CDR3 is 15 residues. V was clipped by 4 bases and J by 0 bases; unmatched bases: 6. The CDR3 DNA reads TGTGCCAGCAGTTCGAAGGACAGGAGCTCCTACGAGCAGTACTTC. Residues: CASSSKDRSSYEQYF.

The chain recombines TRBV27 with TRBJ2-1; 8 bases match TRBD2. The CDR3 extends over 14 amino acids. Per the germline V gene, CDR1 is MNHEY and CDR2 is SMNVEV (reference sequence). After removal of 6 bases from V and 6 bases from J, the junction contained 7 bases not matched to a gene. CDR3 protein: CASRWGTSGNEQFF. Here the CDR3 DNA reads TGTGCCAGCAGGTGGGGGACTAGTGGCAATGAGCAGTTCTTC.

The CDR3 here is CASSSSDWGSRYGANVLTF. In DNA, the CDR3 is TGTGCCAGCAGTTCGTCAGACTGGGGGAGTCGCTACGGGGCCAACGTCCTGACTTTC. The gene calls are TRBV28 and TRBJ2-6; D assignment may be TRBD1 or TRBD2 (5 bases each). This CDR3 has 19 residues. The V gene's germline CDR1 is MDHEN and CDR2 SYDVKM. V was clipped by 4 bases and J by 4 bases, with 23 bases between them.

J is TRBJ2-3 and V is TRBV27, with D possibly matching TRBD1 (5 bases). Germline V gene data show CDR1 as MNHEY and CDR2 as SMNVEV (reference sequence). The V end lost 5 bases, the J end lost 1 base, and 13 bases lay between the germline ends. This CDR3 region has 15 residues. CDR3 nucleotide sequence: TGTGCCAGCAGTCCGCAGGGTTTCGGCACAGATACGCAGTATTTT. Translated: CASSPQGFGTDTQYF.

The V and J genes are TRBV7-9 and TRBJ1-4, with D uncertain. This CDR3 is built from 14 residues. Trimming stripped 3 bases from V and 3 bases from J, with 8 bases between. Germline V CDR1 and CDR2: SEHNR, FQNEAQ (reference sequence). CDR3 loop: CASSFFPANEKLFF. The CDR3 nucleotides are TGTGCCAGCAGCTTTTTTCCGGCTAATGAAAAACTGTTTTTT.

The DNA of the CDR3 is TGCGCCAGCAGCGGAGGGGACAGGGGAGTCCCAGATACGCAGTATTTT. It codes for CASSGGDRGVPDTQYF. The chain carries TRBV5-1 and TRBJ2-3; TRBD1 aligns across 10 bases. Trimming cost V 4 bases and J 4 bases; bases outside gene matches: 9. Germline loops: CDR1 SGHRS, CDR2 YFSETQ. The CDR3 length is 16 residues. The full variable domain, completed using reference TRBV5-1 and TRBJ2-3, is KAGVTQTPRYLIKTRGQQVTLSCSPISGHRSVSWYQQTPGQGLQFLFEYFSETQRNKGNFPGRFSGRQFSNSRSEMNVSTLELGDSALYLCASSGGDRGVPDTQYFGPGTRLTVL.

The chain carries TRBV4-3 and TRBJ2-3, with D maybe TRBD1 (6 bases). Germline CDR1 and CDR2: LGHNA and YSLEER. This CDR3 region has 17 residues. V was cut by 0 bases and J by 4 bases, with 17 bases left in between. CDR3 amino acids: CASSQDQPAGVADTQYF. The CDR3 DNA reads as TGCGCCAGCAGCCAAGATCAACCGGCAGGGGTAGCAGATACGCAGTATTTT.